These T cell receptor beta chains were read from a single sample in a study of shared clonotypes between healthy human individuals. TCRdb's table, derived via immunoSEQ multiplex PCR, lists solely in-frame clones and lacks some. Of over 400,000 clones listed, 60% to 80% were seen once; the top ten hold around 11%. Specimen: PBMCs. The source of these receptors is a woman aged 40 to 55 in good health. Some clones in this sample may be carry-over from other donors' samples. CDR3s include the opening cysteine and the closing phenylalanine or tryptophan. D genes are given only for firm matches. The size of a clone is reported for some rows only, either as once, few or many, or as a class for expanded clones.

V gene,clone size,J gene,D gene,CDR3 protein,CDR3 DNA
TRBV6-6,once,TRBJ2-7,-,CASSYSSPNYEQYF,TGTGCCAGCAGTTATTCGTCCCCAAACTACGAGCAGTACTTC
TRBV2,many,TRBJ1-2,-,CASRDRNYGYTF,TGTGCCAGCAGGGACAGAAACTATGGCTACACCTTC
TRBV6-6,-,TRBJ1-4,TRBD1,CASSSGQGREKLFF,TGTGCCAGCAGTTCGGGACAGGGAAGGGAAAAACTGTTTTTT
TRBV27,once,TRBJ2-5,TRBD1,CASSRLRDRLQETQYF,TGTGCCAGCAGTCGGCTTCGGGACAGACTTCAAGAGACCCAGTACTTC
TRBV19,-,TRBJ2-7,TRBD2,CASSTGTRGEQYF,TGTGCCAGTAGTACGGGGACTAGGGGAGAGCAGTACTTC
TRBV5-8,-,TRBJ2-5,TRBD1,CASSLIRGQRKETQYF,TGTGCCAGCAGCTTAATTAGGGGACAGCGGAAAGAGACCCAGTACTTC
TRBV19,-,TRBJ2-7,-,CASSTGTWLSYEQYF,TGTGCCAGTTCCACCGGGACCTGGTTATCCTACGAGCAGTACTTC
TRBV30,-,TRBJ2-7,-,CAWSLQGYEQYF,TGTGCCTGGAGTTTGCAGGGCTACGAGCAGTACTTC
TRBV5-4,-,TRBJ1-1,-,CASSFNMNTEAFF,TGTGCCAGCAGCTTCAACATGAACACTGAAGCTTTCTTT
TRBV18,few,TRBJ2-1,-,CASSLNSGTPSEQFF,TGTGCCAGCTCACTGAACTCCGGGACCCCCAGTGAGCAGTTCTTC
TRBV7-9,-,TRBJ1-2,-,CASSLAANYGYTF,TGTGCCAGCAGCTTAGCAGCTAACTATGGCTACACCTTC
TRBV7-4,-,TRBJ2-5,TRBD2,CASSPGTALAGQETQYF,TGTGCCAGCAGTCCCGGGACTGCACTAGCGGGGCAAGAGACCCAGTACTTC
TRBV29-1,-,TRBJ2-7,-,CSVEDPGTESYEQYF,TGCAGCGTTGAAGATCCCGGGACTGAGTCCTACGAGCAGTACTTC
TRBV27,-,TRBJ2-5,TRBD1,CATATGAVQETQYF,TGTGCCACCGCGACAGGGGCAGTACAAGAGACCCAGTACTTC
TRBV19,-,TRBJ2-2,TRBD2,CASSSLAGFTGELFF,TGTGCCAGTAGTTCACTAGCGGGCTTCACCGGGGAGCTGTTTTTT
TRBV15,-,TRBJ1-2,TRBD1,CATSRIPGQGGYGYTF,TGTGCCACCAGCAGAATACCGGGACAGGGTGGATATGGCTACACCTTC
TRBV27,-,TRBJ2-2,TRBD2,CASTPRGTSDNTGELFF,TGTGCCAGCACCCCCCGGGGGACTAGCGATAACACCGGGGAGCTGTTTTTT
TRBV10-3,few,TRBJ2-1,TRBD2,CATAPSLAQYNEQFF,TGTGCCACGGCCCCTTCACTAGCGCAATACAATGAGCAGTTCTTC
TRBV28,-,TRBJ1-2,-,CASSLSSQTYGYTF,TGTGCCAGCAGTTTATCCAGTCAGACATATGGCTACACCTTC
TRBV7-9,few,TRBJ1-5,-,CASSLDSNQPQHF,TGTGCCAGCAGCCTCGATAGCAATCAGCCCCAGCATTTT
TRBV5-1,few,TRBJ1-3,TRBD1,CASSARPGGSSGNTIYF,TGCGCCAGCAGCGCTAGGCCAGGGGGCAGCTCTGGAAACACCATATATTTT
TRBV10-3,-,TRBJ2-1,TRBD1,CAISADRANEQFF,TGTGCCATCAGTGCGGACAGGGCGAATGAGCAGTTCTTC
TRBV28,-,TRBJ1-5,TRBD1,CASRSVTGGSNQPQHF,TGTGCCAGCAGATCCGTGACAGGGGGCAGCAATCAGCCCCAGCATTTT
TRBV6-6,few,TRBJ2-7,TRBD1,CASFGQGASEQYF,TGTGCCAGCTTCGGGCAGGGGGCGTCCGAGCAGTACTTC